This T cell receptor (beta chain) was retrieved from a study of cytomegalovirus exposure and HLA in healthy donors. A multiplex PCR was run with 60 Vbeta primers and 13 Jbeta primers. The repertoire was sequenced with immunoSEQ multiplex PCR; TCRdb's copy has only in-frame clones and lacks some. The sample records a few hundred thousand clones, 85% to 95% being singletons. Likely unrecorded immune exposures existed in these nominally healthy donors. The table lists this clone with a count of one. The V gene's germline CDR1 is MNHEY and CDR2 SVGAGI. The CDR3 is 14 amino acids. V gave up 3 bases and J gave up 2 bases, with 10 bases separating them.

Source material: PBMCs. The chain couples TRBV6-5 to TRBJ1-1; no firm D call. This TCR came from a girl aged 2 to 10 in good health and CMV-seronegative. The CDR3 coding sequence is TGTGCCAGCAGTTATACGGGAATTAACACTGAAGCTTTCTTT. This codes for CASSYTGINTEAFF.